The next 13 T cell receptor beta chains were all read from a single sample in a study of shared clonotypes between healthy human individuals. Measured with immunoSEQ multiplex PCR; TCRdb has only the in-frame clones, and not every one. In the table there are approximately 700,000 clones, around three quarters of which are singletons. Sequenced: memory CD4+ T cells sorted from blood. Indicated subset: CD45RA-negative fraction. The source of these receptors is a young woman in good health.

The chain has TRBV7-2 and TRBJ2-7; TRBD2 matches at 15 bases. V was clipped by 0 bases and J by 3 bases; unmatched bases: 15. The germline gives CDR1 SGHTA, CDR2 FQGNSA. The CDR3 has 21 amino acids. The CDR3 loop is CASSLAQRRGLAGGRGYEQYF. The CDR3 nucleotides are TGTGCCAGCAGCTTAGCGCAAAGGCGGGGACTAGCGGGAGGACGTGGCTACGAGCAGTACTTC.

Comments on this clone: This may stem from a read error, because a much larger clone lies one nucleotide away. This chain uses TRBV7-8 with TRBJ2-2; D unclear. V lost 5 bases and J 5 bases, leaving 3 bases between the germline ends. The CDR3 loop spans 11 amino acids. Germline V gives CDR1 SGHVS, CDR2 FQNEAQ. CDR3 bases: TGTGCCAGCAGCGCGACCGGGGAGCTGTTTTTT. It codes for CASSATGELFF.

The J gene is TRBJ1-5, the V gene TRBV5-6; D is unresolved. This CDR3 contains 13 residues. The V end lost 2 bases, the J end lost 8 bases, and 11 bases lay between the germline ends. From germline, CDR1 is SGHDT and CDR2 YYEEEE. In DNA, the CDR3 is TGTGCCAGCAGCTTCGCTAGAAGCGAGCCCCAGCATTTT. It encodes CASSFARSEPQHF.

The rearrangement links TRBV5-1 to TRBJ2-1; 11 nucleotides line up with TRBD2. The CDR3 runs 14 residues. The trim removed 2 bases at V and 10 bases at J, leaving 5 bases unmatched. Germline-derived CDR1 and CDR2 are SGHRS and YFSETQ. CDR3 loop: CASSLGTSGLEQFF. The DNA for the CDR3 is TGCGCCAGCAGCTTAGGGACTAGCGGTTTAGAGCAGTTCTTC.

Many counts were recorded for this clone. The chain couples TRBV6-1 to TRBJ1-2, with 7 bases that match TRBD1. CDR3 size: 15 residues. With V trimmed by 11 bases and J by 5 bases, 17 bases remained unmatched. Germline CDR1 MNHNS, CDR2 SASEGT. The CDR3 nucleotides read TGTGCCGGGTATCCAGGGGGTGTAGTTGGGTATGGCTACACCTTC. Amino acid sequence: CAGYPGGVVGYGYTF.

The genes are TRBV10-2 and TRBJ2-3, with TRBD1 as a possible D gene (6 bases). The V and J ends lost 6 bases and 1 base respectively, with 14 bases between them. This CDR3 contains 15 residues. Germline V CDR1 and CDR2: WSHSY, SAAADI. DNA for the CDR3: TGCGCCAGCAGGAAGACAGGTGAACGCACAGATACGCAGTATTTT. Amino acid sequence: CASRKTGERTDTQYF.

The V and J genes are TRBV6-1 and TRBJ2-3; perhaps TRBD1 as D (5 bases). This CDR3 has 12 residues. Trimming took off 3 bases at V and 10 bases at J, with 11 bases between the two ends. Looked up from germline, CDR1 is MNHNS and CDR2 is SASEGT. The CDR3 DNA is TGTGCCAGCAGTGACTCGGTAGGGGCGCAGTATTTT. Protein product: CASSDSVGAQYF.

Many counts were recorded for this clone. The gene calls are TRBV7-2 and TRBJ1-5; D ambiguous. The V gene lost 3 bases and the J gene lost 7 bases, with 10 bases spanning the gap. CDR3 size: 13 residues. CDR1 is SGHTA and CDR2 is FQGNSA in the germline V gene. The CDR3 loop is CASSFWSGQPQHF. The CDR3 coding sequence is TGTGCCAGCAGCTTCTGGTCGGGACAGCCCCAGCATTTT.

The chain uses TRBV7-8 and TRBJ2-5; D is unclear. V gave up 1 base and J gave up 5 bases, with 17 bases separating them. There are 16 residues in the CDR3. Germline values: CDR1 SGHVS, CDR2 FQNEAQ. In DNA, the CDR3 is TGTGCCAGCAGCTTAGTAACAAACCTCGGGCGCGAGACCCAGTACTTC. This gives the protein CASSLVTNLGRETQYF. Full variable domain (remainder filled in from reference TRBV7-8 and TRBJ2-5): GAGVSQSPRYKVAKRGQDVALRCDPISGHVSLFWYQQALGQGPEFLTYFQNEAQLDKSGLPSDRFFAERPEGSVSTLKIQRTQQEDSAVYLCASSLVTNLGRETQYFGPGTRLLVL.

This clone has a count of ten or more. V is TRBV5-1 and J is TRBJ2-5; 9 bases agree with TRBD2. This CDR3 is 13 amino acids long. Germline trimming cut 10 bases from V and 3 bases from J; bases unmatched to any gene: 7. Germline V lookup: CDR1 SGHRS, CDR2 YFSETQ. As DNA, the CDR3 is TGCGCCTTCTTGGGACTAGCCAAAGAGACCCAGTACTTC. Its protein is CAFLGLAKETQYF.

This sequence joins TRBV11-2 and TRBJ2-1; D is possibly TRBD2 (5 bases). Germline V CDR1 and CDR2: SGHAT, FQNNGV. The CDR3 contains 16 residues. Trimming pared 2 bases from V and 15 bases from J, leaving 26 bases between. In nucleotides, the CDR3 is TGTGCCAGCAGCTTAAACGAGGTCCCACCTGTACCCCGGGGGTTCTTC. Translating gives CASSLNEVPPVPRGFF. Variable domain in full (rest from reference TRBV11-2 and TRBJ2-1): EAGVAQSPRYKIIEKRQSVAFWCNPISGHATLYWYQQILGQGPKLLIQFQNNGVVDDSQLPKDRFSAERLKGVDSTLKIQPAKLEDSAVYLCASSLNEVPPVPRGFFGPGTRLTVL.

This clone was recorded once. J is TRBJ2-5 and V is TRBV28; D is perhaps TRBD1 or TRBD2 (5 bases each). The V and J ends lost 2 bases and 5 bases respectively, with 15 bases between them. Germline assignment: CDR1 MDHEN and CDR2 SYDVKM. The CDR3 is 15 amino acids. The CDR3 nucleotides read TGTGCCAGCAGTTTAACGGGACCAAAGGGGGAGACCCAGTACTTC. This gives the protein CASSLTGPKGETQYF.

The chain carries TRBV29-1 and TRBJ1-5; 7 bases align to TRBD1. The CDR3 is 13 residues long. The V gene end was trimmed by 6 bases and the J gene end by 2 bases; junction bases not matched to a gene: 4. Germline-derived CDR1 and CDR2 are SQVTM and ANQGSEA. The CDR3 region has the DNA TGCAGCGTACGCGGACAGGGCAATCAGCCCCAGCATTTT. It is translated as CSVRGQGNQPQHF.